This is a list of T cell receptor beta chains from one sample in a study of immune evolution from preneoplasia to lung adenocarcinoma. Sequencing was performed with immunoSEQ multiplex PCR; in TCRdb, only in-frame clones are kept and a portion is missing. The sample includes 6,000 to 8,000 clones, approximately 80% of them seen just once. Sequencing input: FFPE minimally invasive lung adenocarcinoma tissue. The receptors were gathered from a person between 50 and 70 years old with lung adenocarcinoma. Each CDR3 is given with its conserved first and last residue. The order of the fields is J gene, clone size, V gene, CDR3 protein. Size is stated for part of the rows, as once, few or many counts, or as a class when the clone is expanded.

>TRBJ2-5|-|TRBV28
CAISDREEETQYF
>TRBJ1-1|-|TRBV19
CASSIGAARGAFF
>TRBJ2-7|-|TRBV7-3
CASSLASSYEQYF
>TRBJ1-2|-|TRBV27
CASSTLDRTGYGYTF
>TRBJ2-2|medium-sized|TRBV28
CASSLSPSGRADTGELFF
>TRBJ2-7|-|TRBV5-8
CASRGQSYEQYF
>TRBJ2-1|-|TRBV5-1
CASSRAGVGPNEQFF
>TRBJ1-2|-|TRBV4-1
CASSQVGVSGFPRPGYTF
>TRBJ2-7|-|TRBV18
CASSRGGNYEQYF
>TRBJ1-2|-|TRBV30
CAWSASGAANYGYTF
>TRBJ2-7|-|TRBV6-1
CASSERGRVGPEQYF
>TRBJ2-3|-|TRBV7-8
CASSSLATDTQYF
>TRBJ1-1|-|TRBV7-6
CASSLSQGSTEAFF
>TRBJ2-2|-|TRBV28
CASRGRSGTKRANTGELFF
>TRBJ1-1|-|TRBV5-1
CASSATGPGPEAFF
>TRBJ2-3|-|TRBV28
CASRLAGRSDTQYF
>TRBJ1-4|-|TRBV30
CAWGTGIGGKLFF
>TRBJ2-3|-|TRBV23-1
CASSPWGPGTGQYF
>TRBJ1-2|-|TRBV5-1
CASSPGDGYGYTF
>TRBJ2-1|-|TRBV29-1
CSVNSLGTSGRAGLTYNEQFF
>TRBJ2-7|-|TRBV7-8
CASSLGLVGVEQYF
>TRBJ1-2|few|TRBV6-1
CASSELSVGLSNYGYTF
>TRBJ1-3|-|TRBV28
CASSLRGASGNTIYF
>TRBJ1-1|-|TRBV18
CASSLSGPNTEAFF
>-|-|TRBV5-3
CARSLTTTYEQYF
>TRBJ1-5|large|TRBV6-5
CASSYSAGDDQPQHF
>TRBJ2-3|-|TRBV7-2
CASSLWGLSTDTQYF
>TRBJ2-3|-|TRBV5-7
CASSTGTSTDTQYF
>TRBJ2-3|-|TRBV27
CASGSSVTDTQYF
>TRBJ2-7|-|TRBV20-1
CSVGAHYEQYF
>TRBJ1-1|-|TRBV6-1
CASSEWGRTNTEAFF
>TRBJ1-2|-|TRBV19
CASSIGGYYGYTF
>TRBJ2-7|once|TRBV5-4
CASKLGARDEQYF
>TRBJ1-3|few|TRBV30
CAYQTFSGNTIYF
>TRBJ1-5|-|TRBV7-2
CASEWAGGNQPQHF
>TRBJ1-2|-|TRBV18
CASSQDTGGFGYTF
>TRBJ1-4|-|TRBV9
CASSVVGTGNEKLFF
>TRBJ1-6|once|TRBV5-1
CASSASSYNSPLHF
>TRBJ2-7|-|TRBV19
CASSIGAERSYEQYF
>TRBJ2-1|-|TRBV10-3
CATETSGAANEQFF
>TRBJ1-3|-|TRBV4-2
CASSQEDRSGNTIYF
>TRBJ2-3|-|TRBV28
CASSPGASTDTQYF
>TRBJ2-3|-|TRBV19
CASSWTSGSKGTDTQYF
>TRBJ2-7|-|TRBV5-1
CASSPTEGYEQYF
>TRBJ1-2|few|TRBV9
CASSVVEGRGYTF